This T cell receptor (beta chain) was profiled in a study of cytomegalovirus exposure and HLA in healthy donors. Use of 60 Vbeta and 13 Jbeta primers characterized the PCR. Sequencing used immunoSEQ multiplex PCR; TCRdb keeps in-frame clones, though not all of them. The data hold approximately 170,000 clones, with around 77% observed a single time. This CDR3 has 14 amino acids. V was trimmed by 5 bases and J by 0 bases, leaving 10 bases between them. The germline CDR1 and CDR2 sequences are SGHVS and FQNEAQ. With regard to this clone: Its antigen is as yet unknown.

Study findings and constraints: HLA alleles showed associations with roughly 17,000 TCR beta sequences in a later analysis, at a 0.05 false discovery rate. Previously analyzed data showed that most TCR beta V segments were productive at a frequency of about 87% or about 30%. With further analysis later on, most CMV-associated TCR beta chains appeared HLA-restricted.

The sequence was obtained from a man aged 40-55 years in good health and CMV-seronegative. The sample taken for sequencing was PBMCs. The rearrangement joins TRBV7-8 to TRBJ1-1; no reliable D call. The CDR3: CASSLTQMNTEAFF. CDR3 nucleotides: TGTGCCAGCAGCCTAACACAGATGAACACTGAAGCTTTCTTT.